What follows are 21 T cell receptor beta chains derived from one specimen sequenced in a study of OX40 agonist ivuxolimab in advanced cancers. The protocol was immunoSEQ multiplex PCR, while the TCRdb copy is restricted to in-frame clones and leaves out a portion. This sample carries fewer than 55,000 clones, around 87% of them seen once, and the ten largest clones take around 1.8%. Sequencing was performed on CD4+ or CD8+ T cells sorted from blood, taken in a trial of the OX40 agonist ivuxolimab. The source of these receptors is an adult with an advanced solid tumor such as melanoma, head and neck, liver or kidney cancer.

V and J are TRBV4-2 and TRBJ2-5, with 9 bases that match TRBD1. The J call is in doubt because the DNA end fits TRBJ2-7 better. The CDR3 is 16 amino acids. In germline, CDR1 is LGHNA, CDR2 YNFKEQ. As DNA, the CDR3 is TGTGCCAGCAGCCGCTTAACCGGGACAGGGAACTACGAGCAGTACTTC. Translated, it gives CASSRLTGTGNYEQYF.

The chain couples TRBV6-4 to TRBJ2-1, with D possibly matching TRBD2 (5 bases). In germline, CDR1 is MRHNA, CDR2 SNTAGT. The germline V and J ends were trimmed by 2 bases and 5 bases, with 13 bases remaining between them. The CDR3 has 15 residues. CDR3 amino acids: CASSDGQAGDNEQFF. The CDR3 bases are TGTGCCAGCAGTGACGGGCAGGCCGGGGACAATGAGCAGTTCTTC.

V gene TRBV5-6 combines with J gene TRBJ2-7; D might be TRBD1 or TRBD2, each matching 5 bases. The germline V gene encodes CDR1 SGHDT and CDR2 YYEEEE. V was pared by 5 bases and J by 4 bases, with 16 bases between. The CDR3 spans 14 residues. This CDR3 reads CASSYTGRTYEQYV. In DNA, the CDR3 is TGTGCCAGCAGTTACACGGGACGGACATACGAGCAGTACGTC.

The chain is built from TRBV25-1 and TRBJ2-3, with 11 positions matching TRBD2. Per germline, CDR1 MGHDK and CDR2 SYGVNS. This CDR3 has 16 amino acids. The ends lost 4 bases at V and 5 bases at J; junction bases unmatched: 8. The CDR3: CASSAQTSGDIDTQYF. The CDR3 nucleotides read TGTGCCAGCAGTGCCCAGACTAGCGGGGATATAGATACGCAGTATTTT.

CDR3 nucleotide sequence: TGTGCCAGCAGTTTATTAAGTAGCGGGAGACGTGAGACCCAGTACTTC. This codes for CASSLLSSGRRETQYF. This chain connects TRBV28 to TRBJ2-5, with 9 bases fitting TRBD2. The CDR3 runs 16 residues. Trimming cost V 1 base and J 5 bases; bases outside gene matches: 8. In germline, CDR1 is MDHEN, CDR2 SYDVKM.

This clone has only one observation. V and J are TRBV9 and TRBJ1-4; no firm D call. The ends were cut back, 2 bases at V and 5 bases at J, with 13 bases in the middle. This CDR3 region has 15 residues. The germline gives CDR1 SGDLS, CDR2 YYNGEE. This chain's CDR3 is CASSVTGVTNEKLFF. The CDR3 DNA is TGTGCCAGCAGCGTCACGGGAGTGACAAATGAAAAACTGTTTTTT.

The rearrangement links TRBV5-1 to TRBJ2-2, with a possible D match to TRBD2 (6 bases). V was trimmed by 0 bases and J by 6 bases, leaving 12 bases between them. Per germline, CDR1 SGHRS and CDR2 YFSETQ. The CDR3 is made up of 15 amino acids. The CDR3 reads CASSLVTSIPGELFF. The CDR3 DNA reads TGCGCCAGCAGCTTGGTAACTAGCATCCCCGGGGAGCTGTTTTTT.

The J gene is TRBJ1-5, the V gene TRBV6-5; maybe TRBD1 (5 bases). This CDR3 contains 14 residues. The V end lost 6 bases, the J end lost 4 bases, and 13 bases lay between the germline ends. Looked up from germline, CDR1 is MNHEY and CDR2 is SVGAGI. Here the CDR3 reads CASRGHLGNQPQHF. CDR3 nucleotides: TGTGCCAGCAGAGGACACTTGGGGAATCAGCCCCAGCATTTT.

The chain combines TRBV4-3 with TRBJ2-2; a possible D gene is TRBD1 (6 bases). This CDR3 is built from 16 residues. The V gene's germline CDR1 is LGHNA and CDR2 YSLEER. V shed 5 bases and J shed 1 base, with 14 bases lying between them. CDR3 coding DNA: TGCGCCAGCAGCTTTACCGGGACAATGAACACCGGGGAGCTGTTTTTT. It translates to CASSFTGTMNTGELFF.

The chain employs TRBV18 and TRBJ2-7; D uncertain. Germline CDR1 is KGHSH and CDR2 is LQKENI. CDR3 size: 15 residues. Trimming removed 3 bases at V and 2 bases at J, with 14 bases between. The CDR3: CASSPLSINAYEQYF. CDR3 DNA: TGTGCCAGCTCACCCTTAAGTATAAACGCCTACGAGCAGTACTTC.

The chain carries TRBV28 and TRBJ2-7, with a possible D match to TRBD2 (7 bases). The V gene lost 10 bases and the J gene lost 0 bases, with 16 bases spanning the gap. This CDR3 has 14 amino acids. Germline V gene lookup returns CDR1 MDHEN and CDR2 SYDVKM. CDR3 amino acids: CATGGGTSSYEQYF. The CDR3 DNA follows: TGTGCCACCGGCGGGGGCACCAGCTCCTACGAGCAGTACTTC.

The V call is TRBV30, the J call TRBJ2-5; D is unclear. Germline V gene sequence: CDR1 GTSNPN, CDR2 SVGIG (reference sequence). CDR3 size: 12 residues. The ends were cut back, 6 bases at V and 2 bases at J, with 10 bases in the middle. DNA for the CDR3: TGTGCCTGCGCCCAGCCACAAGAGACCCAGTACTTC. This sequence encodes CACAQPQETQYF.

Only a few counts were recorded for this clone. The chain employs TRBV29-1 and TRBJ1-6, with 9 bases that match TRBD1. The germline CDR1 and CDR2 sequences are SQVTM and ANQGSEA. The trim removed 6 bases at V and 7 bases at J, leaving 1 base unmatched. This CDR3 has 12 residues. CDR3 bases: TGCAGCGTCGGGACAGGGAATTCACCCCTCCACTTT. Translation: CSVGTGNSPLHF.

This clone was seen just once. The chain employs TRBV11-3 and TRBJ1-2; D unclear. In germline, CDR1 is SGHNT, CDR2 YENEEA. V was shortened by 0 bases and J by 5 bases, with 10 bases between the two germline ends. This CDR3 spans 14 amino acids. CDR3 in DNA: TGTGCCAGCAGCTTAGAAGTCTGGGAATATGGCTACACCTTC. Protein sequence: CASSLEVWEYGYTF.

This clone showed up just a few times. The rearrangement links TRBV6-1 to TRBJ1-1; D unresolved. This CDR3 is built from 13 residues. Germline loops: CDR1 MNHNS, CDR2 SASEGT. Trimming pared 1 base from V and 4 bases from J, leaving 7 bases between. The CDR3: CASSEGRVTEAFF. Written as DNA, the CDR3 is TGTGCCAGCAGTGAAGGGAGGGTCACTGAAGCTTTCTTT.

The chain combines TRBV6-5 with TRBJ2-5, with D possibly called TRBD1 or TRBD2 (5 bases each). Looked up from germline, CDR1 is MNHEY and CDR2 is SVGAGI. The CDR3 spans 13 residues. The V end lost 7 bases, the J end lost 4 bases, and 13 bases lay between the germline ends. The CDR3, as DNA: TGTGCCAGCAAGGGCACGGGACGAGAGACCCAGTACTTC. It codes for CASKGTGRETQYF.

The chain has TRBV11-2 and TRBJ1-2; TRBD1 agrees at 7 bases. V dropped 4 bases and J dropped 5; count of bases not matched to a gene: 4. CDR3 length: 13 amino acids. The germline V gene has CDR1 SGHAT and CDR2 FQNNGV. The CDR3 is CASSSRDSYGYTF. The CDR3 nucleotides are TGTGCCAGCAGCTCCCGGGACAGTTATGGCTACACCTTC.

The DNA of the CDR3 is TGTGCCAGCGGGGGAGAGTGGGGCTACACCTTC. Amino acids: CASGGEWGYTF. This chain connects TRBV7-2 to TRBJ1-2, with D possibly matching TRBD1 (5 bases). The germline V gene encodes CDR1 SGHTA and CDR2 FQGNSA. Trimming pared 8 bases from V and 8 bases from J, leaving 12 bases between. CDR3 length: 11 amino acids.

The CDR3 bases are TGTGCCAGCAGTTTACTAGGCGCGGTAGGCTACACCTTC. Amino acids: CASSLLGAVGYTF. The gene calls are TRBV28 and TRBJ1-2; D unresolved. The CDR3 runs to 13 residues. V gave up 2 bases and J gave up 8 bases, with 12 bases separating them. The germline V gene has CDR1 MDHEN and CDR2 SYDVKM.

This clone was seen more than once but under ten times. The junction does not match germline at one end; this may be a read error. The chain carries TRBV19 and TRBJ1-1; weak D call: TRBD1 (5 bases). The CDR3 extends over 14 amino acids. Germline V lookup: CDR1 LNHDA, CDR2 SQIVND (reference sequence). The DNA of the CDR3 is TGTGCCAGTAGTTTAGACAGCATGAACACTGAAGCTTTCTTT. Its translation: CASSLDSMNTEAFF.

The rearrangement uses TRBV5-1 and TRBJ2-4; D gene unclear. Germline CDR1 is SGHRS and CDR2 is YFSETQ. The CDR3 runs 13 residues. Between the trimmed V and J ends, which lost 4 bases and 16 bases, there was a span of 21 bases. Written as DNA, the CDR3 is TGCGCCAGCAGCCGCCTCCAGGTTCCCCTCCGTTACTTC. Amino acid sequence: CASSRLQVPLRYF. Full variable domain (outside the CDR3, taken from reference TRBV5-1 and TRBJ2-4): KAGVTQTPRYLIKTRGQQVTLSCSPISGHRSVSWYQQTPGQGLQFLFEYFSETQRNKGNFPGRFSGRQFSNSRSEMNVSTLELGDSALYLCASSRLQVPLRYFGAGTRLSVL.